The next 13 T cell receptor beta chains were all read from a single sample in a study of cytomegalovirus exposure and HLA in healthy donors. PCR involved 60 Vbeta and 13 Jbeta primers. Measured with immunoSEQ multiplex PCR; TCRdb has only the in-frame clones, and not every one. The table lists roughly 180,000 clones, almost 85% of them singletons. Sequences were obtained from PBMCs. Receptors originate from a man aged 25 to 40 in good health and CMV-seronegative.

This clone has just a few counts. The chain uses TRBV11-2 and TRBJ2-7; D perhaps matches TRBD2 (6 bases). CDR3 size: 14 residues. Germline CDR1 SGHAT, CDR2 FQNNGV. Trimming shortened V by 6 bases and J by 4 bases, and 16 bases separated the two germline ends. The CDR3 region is CASRLRDFRYEQYF. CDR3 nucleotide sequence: TGTGCCAGCAGACTCCGGGACTTTCGATACGAGCAGTACTTC.

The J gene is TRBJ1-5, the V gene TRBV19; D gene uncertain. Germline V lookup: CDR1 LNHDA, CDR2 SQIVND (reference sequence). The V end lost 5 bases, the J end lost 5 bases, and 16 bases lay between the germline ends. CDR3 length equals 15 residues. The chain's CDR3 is CASSRSSVGDQPQHF. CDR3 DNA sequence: TGTGCCAGTAGTCGGAGTAGTGTCGGAGATCAGCCCCAGCATTTT.

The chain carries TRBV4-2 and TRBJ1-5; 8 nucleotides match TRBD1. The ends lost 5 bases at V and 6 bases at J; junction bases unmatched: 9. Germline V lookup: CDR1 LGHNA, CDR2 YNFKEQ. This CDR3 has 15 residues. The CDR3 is CASSLDREVGQPQHF. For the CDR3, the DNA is TGTGCCAGCAGCTTGGACAGGGAGGTAGGTCAGCCCCAGCATTTT.

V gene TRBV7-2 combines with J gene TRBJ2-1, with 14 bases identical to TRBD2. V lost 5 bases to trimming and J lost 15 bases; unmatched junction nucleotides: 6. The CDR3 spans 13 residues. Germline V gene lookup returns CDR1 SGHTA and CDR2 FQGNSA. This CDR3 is CASSQTSGRVLFF. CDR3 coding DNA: TGTGCCAGCAGCCAGACTAGCGGGAGGGTCCTGTTCTTC.

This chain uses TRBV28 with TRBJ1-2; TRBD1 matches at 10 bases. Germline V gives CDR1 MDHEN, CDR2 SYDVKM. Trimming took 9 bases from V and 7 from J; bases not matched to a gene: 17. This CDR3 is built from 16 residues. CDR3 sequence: CASLQTGTGVFRGYTF. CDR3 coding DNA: TGTGCCAGTTTACAGACCGGGACAGGGGTATTTCGTGGCTACACCTTC.

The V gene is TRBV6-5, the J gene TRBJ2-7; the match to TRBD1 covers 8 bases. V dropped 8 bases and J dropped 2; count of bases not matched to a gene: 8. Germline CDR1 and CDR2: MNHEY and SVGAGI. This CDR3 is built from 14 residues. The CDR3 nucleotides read TGTGCCAGCGGATCGACAGGGGCTCCCTACGAGCAGTACTTC. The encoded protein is CASGSTGAPYEQYF.

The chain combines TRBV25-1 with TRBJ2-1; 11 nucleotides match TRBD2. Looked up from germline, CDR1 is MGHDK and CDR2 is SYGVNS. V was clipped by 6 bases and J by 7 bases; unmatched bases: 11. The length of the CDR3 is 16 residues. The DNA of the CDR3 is TGTGCCAGCAGAGAGCGCGGGACTAGCGGTAGTAATGAGCAGTTCTTC. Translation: CASRERGTSGSNEQFF.

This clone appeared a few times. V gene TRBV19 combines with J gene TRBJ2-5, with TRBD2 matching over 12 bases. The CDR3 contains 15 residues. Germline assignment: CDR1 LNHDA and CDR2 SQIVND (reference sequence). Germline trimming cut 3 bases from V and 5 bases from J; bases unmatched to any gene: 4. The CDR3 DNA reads TGTGCCAGTAGTATTGTACTAGCGGGAGGCGAGACCCAGTACTTC. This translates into CASSIVLAGGETQYF.

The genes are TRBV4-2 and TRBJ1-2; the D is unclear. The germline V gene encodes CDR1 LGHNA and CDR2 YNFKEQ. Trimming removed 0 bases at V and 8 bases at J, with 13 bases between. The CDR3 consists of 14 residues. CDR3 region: CASSQDGVLAGYTF. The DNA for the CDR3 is TGTGCCAGCAGCCAAGATGGTGTATTGGCAGGCTACACCTTC.

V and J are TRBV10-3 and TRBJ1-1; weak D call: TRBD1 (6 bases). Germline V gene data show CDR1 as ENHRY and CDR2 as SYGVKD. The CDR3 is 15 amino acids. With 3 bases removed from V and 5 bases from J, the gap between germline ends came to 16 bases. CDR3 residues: CAISDLGGRSTEAFF. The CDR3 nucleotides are TGTGCCATCAGTGATTTGGGGGGGCGATCGACTGAAGCTTTCTTT.

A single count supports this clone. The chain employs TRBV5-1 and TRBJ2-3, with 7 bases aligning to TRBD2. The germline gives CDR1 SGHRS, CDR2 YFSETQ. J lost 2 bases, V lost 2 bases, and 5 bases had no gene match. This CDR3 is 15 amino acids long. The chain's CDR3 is CASSFQAGLTDTQYF. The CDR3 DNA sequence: TGCGCCAGCAGCTTTCAAGCGGGGCTCACAGATACGCAGTATTTT.

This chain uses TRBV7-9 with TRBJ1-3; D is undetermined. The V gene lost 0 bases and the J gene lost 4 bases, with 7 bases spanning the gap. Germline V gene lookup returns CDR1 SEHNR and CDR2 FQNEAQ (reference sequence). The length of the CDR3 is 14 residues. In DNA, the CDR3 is TGTGCCAGCAGCTTAGCCAGCGTCGGAAACACCATATATTTT. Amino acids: CASSLASVGNTIYF. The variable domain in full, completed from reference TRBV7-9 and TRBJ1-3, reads DTGVSQNPRHKITKRGQNVTFRCDPISEHNRLYWYRQTLGQGPEFLTYFQNEAQLEKSRLLSDRFSAERPKGSFSTLEIQRTEQGDSAMYLCASSLASVGNTIYFGEGSWLTVV.

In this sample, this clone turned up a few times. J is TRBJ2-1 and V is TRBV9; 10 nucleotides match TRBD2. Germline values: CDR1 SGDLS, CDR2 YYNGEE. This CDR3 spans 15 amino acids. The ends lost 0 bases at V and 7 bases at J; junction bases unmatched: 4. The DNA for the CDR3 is TGTGCCAGCAGCGTAGGGGTAGCGGGAGGAAATGAGCAGTTCTTC. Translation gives CASSVGVAGGNEQFF.